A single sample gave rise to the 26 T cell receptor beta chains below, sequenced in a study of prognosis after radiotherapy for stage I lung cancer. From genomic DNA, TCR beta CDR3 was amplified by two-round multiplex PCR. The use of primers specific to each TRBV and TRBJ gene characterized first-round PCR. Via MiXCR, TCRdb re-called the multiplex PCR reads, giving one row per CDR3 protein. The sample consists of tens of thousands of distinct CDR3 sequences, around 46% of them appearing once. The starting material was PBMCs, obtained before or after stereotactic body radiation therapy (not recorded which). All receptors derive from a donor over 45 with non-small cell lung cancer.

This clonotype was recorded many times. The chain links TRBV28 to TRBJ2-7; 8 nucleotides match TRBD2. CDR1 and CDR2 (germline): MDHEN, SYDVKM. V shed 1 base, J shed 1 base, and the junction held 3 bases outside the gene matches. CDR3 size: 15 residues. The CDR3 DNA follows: TGTGCCAGCAGTTTATTTGCGGGAGGATCCTACGAGCAGTACTTC. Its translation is CASSLFAGGSYEQYF.

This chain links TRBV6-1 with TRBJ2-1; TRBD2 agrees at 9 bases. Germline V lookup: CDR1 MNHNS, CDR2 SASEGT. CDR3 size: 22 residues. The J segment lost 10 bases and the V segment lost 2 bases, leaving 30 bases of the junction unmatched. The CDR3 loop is CASSELIRGLAGSRRGRGEQFF. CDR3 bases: TGTGCCAGCAGTGAACTAATCAGAGGCCTAGCGGGGTCCAGAAGAGGGCGAGGGGAGCAGTTCTTC.

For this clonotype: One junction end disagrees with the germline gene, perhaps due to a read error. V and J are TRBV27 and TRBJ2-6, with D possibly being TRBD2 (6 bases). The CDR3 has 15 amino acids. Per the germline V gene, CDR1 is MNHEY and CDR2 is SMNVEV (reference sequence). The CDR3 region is CASSFGGSGSNFLTF. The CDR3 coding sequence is TGTGCCAGCAGTTTTGGGGGGTCTGGGTCCAACTTCCTGACTTTC. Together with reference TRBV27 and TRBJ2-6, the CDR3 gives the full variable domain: EAQVTQNPRYLITVTGKKLTVTCSQNMNHEYMSWYRQDPGLGLRQIYYSMNVEVTDKGDVPEGYKVSRKEKRNFPLILESPSPNQTSLYFCASSFGGSGSNFLTFGAGSRLTVL.

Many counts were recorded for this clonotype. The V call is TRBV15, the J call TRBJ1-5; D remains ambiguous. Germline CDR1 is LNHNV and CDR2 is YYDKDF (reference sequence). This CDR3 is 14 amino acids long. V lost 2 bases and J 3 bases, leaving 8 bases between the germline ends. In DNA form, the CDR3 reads TGTGCCACCAGCAGATCAGCGACCAATCAGCCCCAGCATTTT. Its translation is CATSRSATNQPQHF.

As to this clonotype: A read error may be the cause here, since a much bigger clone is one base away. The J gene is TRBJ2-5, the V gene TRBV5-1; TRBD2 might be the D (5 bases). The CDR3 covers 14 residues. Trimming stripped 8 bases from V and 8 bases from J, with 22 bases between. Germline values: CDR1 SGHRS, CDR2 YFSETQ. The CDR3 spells CASRRGEPWDTQYF. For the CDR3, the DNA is TGCGCCAGTCGCCGGGGAGAGCCCTGGGATACCCAGTACTTC.

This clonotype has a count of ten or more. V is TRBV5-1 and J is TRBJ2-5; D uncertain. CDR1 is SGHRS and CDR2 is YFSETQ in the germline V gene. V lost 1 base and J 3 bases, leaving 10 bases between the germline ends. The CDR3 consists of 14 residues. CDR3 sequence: CASSLRPREETQYF. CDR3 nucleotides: TGCGCCAGCAGCTTGCGCCCTAGGGAAGAGACCCAGTACTTC.

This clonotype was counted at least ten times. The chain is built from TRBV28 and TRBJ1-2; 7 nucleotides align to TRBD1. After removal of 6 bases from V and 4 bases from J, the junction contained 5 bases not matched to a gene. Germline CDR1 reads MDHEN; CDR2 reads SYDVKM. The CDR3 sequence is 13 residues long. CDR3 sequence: CASRFTGAYGYTF. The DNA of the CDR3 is TGTGCCAGCAGGTTCACAGGGGCCTATGGCTACACCTTC.

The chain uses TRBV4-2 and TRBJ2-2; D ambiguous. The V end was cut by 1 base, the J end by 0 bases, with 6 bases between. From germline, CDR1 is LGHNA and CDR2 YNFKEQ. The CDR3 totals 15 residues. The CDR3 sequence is CASSQGPANTGELFF. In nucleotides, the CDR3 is TGTGCCAGCAGCCAAGGGCCAGCGAACACCGGGGAGCTGTTTTTT.

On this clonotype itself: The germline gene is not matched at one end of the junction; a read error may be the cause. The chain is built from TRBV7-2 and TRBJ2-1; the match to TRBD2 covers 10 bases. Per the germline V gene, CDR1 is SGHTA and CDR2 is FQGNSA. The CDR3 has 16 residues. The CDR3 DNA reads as TGTGCCATCAGCCCCCAAGAACTAGCGGGGCGCGGTGAGCAGTTCTTC. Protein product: CAISPQELAGRGEQFF. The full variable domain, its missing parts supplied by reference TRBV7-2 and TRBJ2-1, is GAGVSQSPSNKVTEKGKDVELRCDPISGHTALYWYRQSLGQGLEFLIYFQGNSAPDKSGLPSDRFSAERTGGSVSTLTIQRTQQEDSAVYLCAISPQELAGRGEQFFGPGTRLTVL.

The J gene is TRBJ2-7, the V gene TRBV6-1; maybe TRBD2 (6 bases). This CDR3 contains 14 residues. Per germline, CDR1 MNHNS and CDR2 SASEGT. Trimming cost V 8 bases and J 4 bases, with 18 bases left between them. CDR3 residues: CASGKQRAMYEQYF. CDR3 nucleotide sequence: TGTGCCAGCGGTAAACAGCGGGCCATGTACGAGCAGTACTTC.

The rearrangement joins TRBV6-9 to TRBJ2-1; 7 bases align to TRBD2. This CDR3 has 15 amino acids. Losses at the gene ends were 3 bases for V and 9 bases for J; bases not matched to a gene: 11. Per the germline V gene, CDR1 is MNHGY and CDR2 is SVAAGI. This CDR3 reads CASSYSTSVGTEQFF. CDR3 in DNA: TGTGCCAGCAGTTACTCCACTAGCGTTGGAACTGAGCAGTTCTTC.

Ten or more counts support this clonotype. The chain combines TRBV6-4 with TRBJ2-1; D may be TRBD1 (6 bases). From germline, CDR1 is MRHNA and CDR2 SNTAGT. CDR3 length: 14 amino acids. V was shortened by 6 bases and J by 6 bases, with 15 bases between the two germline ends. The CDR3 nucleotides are TGTGCCAGCAGCCTCAATACAGGGTTCAATGAGCAGTTCTTC. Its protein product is CASSLNTGFNEQFF.

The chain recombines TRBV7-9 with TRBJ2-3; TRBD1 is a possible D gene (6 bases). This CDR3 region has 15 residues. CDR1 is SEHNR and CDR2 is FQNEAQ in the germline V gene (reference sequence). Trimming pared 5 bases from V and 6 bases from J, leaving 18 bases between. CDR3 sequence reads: CASSPGTSYGDTQYF. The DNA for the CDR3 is TGTGCCAGCAGCCCCGGGACATCATATGGGGATACGCAGTATTTT.

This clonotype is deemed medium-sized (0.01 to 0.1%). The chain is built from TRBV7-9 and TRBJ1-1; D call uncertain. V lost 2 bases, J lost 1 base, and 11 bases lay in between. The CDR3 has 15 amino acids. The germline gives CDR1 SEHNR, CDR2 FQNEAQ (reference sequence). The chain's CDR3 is CASSLMNRQNTEAFF. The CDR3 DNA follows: TGTGCCAGCAGCTTAATGAACCGACAGAACACTGAAGCTTTCTTT.

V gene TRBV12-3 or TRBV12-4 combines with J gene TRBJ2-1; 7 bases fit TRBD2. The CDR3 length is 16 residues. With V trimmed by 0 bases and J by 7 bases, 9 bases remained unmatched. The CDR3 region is CASSLAPRESGNEQFF. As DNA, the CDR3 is TGTGCCAGCAGTTTAGCACCGCGGGAGTCTGGGAATGAGCAGTTCTTC.

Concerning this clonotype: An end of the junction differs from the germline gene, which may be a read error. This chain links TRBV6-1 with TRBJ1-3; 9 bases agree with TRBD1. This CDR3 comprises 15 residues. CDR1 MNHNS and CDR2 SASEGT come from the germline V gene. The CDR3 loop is CSSSAGQGPGNTIYF. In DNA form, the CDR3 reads TGTTCCAGCAGTGCGGGACAGGGACCTGGAAACACCATATATTTT.

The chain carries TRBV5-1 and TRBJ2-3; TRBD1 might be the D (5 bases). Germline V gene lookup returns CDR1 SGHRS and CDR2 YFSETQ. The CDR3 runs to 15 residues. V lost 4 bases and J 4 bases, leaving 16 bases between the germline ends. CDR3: CASSPSYGAPDTQYF. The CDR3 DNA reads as TGCGCCAGCAGCCCCTCTTATGGGGCCCCAGATACGCAGTATTTT. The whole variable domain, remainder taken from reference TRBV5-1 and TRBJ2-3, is KAGVTQTPRYLIKTRGQQVTLSCSPISGHRSVSWYQQTPGQGLQFLFEYFSETQRNKGNFPGRFSGRQFSNSRSEMNVSTLELGDSALYLCASSPSYGAPDTQYFGPGTRLTVL.

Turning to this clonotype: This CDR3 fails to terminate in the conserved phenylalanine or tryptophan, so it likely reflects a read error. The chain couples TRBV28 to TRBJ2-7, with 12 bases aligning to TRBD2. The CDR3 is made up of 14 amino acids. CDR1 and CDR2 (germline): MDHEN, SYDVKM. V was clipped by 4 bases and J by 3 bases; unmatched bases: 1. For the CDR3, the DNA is TGTGCCAGCAGTTGGACTAGCGGGAACTACGAGCAGTACCTC. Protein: CASSWTSGNYEQYL.

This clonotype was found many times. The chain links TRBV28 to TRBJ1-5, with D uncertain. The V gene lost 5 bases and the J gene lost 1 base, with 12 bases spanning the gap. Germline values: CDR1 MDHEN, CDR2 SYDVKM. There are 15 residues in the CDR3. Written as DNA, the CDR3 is TGTGCCAGCAGTATCGACGACGGAAGCAATCAGCCCCAGCATTTT. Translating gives CASSIDDGSNQPQHF.

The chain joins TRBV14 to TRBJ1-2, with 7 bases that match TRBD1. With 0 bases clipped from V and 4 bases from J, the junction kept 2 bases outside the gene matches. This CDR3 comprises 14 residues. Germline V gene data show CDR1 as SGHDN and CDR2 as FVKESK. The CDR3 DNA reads TGTGCCAGCAGCCAAGATCACAGGGGCTATGGCTACACCTTC. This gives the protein CASSQDHRGYGYTF.

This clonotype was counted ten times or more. The CDR3 reads CASSARRDYGYTF. The DNA of the CDR3 is TGTGCCAGCAGTGCTCGGCGGGACTATGGCTACACCTTC. The V and J genes are TRBV2 and TRBJ1-2, with unresolved D. This CDR3 comprises 13 residues. The germline V gene encodes CDR1 SNHLY and CDR2 FYNNEI. V shed 4 bases and J shed 3 bases, with 9 bases lying between them.

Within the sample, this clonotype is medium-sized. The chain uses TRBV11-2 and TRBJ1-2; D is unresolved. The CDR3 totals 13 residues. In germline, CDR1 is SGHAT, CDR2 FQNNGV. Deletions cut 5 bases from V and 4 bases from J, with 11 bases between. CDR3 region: CASSPSRGYGYTF. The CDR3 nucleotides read TGTGCCAGCAGCCCCTCCCGGGGCTATGGCTACACCTTC.

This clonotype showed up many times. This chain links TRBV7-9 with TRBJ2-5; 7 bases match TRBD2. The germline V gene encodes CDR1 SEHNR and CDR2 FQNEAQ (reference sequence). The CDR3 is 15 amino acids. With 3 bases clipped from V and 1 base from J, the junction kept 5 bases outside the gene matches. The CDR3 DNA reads TGTGCCAGCAGCTTGAGAAGCGGGATCCAAGAGACCCAGTACTTC. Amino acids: CASSLRSGIQETQYF.

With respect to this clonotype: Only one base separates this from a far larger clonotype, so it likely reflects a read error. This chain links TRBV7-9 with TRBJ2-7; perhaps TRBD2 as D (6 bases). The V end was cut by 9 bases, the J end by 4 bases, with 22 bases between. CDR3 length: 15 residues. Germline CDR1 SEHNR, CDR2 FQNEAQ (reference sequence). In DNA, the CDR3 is TGTGCCAGTAGCAGTGGCGGGAATAGTATATACGAGCAGTACTTC. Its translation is CASSSGGNSIYEQYF. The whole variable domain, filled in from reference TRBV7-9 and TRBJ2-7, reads DTGVSQNPRHKITKRGQNVTFRCDPISEHNRLYWYRQTLGQGPEFLTYFQNEAQLEKSRLLSDRFSAERPKGSFSTLEIQRTEQGDSAMYLCASSSGGNSIYEQYFGPGTRLTVT.

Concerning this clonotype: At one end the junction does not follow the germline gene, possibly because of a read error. In DNA form, the CDR3 reads TGCGCCAGCAGCTTGGACATGGCGGGCACCGTGGAGCTGTTTTTT. Translating it yields CASSLDMAGTVELFF. The J gene is TRBJ2-2, the V gene TRBV5-1; D is possibly TRBD2 (5 bases). CDR3 length: 15 amino acids. Per germline, CDR1 SGHRS and CDR2 YFSETQ.

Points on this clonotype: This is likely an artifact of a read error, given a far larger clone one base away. This CDR3 reads CASRLTDATYEQYF. CDR3 sequence (DNA): TGTGCCAGCCGCTTGACCGACGCCACCTACGAGCAGTACTTC. This chain uses TRBV19 with TRBJ2-7; D unresolved. V lost 9 bases to trimming and J lost 2 bases, with 17 bases between them. CDR3 length: 14 amino acids. Germline CDR1 reads LNHDA; CDR2 reads SQIVND (reference sequence).